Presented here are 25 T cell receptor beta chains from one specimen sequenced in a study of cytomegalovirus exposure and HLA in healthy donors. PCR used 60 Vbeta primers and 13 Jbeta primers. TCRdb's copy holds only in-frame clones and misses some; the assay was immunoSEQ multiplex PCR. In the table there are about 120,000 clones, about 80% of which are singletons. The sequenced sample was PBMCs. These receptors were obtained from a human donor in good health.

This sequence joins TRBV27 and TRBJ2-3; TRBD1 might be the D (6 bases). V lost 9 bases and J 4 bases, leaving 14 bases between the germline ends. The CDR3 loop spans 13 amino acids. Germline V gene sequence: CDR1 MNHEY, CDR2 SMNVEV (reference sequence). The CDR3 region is CASQDPGADTQYF. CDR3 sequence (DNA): TGTGCCAGTCAAGACCCAGGGGCAGATACGCAGTATTTT.

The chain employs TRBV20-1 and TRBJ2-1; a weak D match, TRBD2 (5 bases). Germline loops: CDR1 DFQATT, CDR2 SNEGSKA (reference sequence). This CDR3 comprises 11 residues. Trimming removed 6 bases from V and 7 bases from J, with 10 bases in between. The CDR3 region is CSADRGNEQFF. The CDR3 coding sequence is TGCAGTGCAGATCGGGGTAATGAGCAGTTCTTC.

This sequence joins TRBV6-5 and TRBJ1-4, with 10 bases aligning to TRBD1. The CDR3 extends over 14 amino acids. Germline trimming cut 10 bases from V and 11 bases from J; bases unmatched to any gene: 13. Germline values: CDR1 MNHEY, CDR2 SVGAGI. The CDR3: CATRGDRGLRKLFF. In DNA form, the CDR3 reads TGTGCCACGCGCGGGGACAGGGGCCTTAGGAAACTGTTTTTT.

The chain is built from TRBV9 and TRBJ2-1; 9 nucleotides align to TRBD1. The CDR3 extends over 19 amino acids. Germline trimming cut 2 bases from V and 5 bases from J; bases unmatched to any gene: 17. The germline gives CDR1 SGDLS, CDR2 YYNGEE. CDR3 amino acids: CASSVRSDSGTGPHNEQFF. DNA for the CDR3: TGTGCCAGCAGCGTTCGGTCCGACTCCGGGACAGGGCCTCACAATGAGCAGTTCTTC.

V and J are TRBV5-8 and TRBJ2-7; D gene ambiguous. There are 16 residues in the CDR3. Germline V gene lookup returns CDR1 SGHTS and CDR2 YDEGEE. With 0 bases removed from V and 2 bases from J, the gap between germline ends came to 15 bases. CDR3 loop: CASSLGRHSLAYEQYF. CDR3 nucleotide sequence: TGTGCCAGCAGCTTGGGAAGGCACAGCCTCGCCTACGAGCAGTACTTC.

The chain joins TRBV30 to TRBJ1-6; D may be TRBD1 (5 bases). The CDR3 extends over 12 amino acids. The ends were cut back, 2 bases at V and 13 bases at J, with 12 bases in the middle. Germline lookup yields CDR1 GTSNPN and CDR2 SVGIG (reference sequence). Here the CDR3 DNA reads TGTGCCTGGAGTCGCGGGGGGTTCCCCCTCCACTTT. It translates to CAWSRGGFPLHF.

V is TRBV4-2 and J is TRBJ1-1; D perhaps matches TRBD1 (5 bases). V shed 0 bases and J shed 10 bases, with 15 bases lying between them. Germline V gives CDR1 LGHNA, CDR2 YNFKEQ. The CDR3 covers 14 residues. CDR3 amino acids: CASSQERGTQGAFF. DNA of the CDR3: TGTGCCAGCAGCCAAGAACGGGGGACCCAGGGAGCTTTCTTT.

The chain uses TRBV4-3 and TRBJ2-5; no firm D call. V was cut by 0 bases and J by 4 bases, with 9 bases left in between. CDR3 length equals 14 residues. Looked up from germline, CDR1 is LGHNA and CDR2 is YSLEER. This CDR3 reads CASSQDLNSETQYF. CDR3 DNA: TGCGCCAGCAGCCAAGATCTCAACTCAGAGACCCAGTACTTC.

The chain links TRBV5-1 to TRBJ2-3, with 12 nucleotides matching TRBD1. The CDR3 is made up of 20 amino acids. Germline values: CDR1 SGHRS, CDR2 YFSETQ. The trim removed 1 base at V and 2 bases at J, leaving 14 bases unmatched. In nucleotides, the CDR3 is TGCGCCAGCAGCTTGAATCCCGGGACAGGGGGCGGGTGGAACACAGATACGCAGTATTTT. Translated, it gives CASSLNPGTGGGWNTDTQYF. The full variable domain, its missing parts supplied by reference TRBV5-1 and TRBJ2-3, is KAGVTQTPRYLIKTRGQQVTLSCSPISGHRSVSWYQQTPGQGLQFLFEYFSETQRNKGNFPGRFSGRQFSNSRSEMNVSTLELGDSALYLCASSLNPGTGGGWNTDTQYFGPGTRLTVL.

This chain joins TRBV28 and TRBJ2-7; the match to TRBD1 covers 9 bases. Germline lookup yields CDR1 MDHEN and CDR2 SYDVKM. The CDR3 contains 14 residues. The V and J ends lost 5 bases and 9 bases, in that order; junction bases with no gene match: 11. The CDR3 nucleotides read TGTGCCAGCAGTGCCCCCGACAGGGGGGGGTGGCAGTACTTC. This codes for CASSAPDRGGWQYF.

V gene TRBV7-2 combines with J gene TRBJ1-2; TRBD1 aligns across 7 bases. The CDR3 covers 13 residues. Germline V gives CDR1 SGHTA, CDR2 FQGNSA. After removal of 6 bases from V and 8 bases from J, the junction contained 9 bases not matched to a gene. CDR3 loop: CASRIKGAGGYTF. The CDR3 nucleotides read TGTGCCAGCAGGATAAAGGGGGCGGGGGGCTACACCTTC.

CDR3 coding DNA: TGTGCCAGCAGCGGTGGGACAGCCTACCAAGAGACCCAGTACTTC. Translating it yields CASSGGTAYQETQYF. This rearrangement joins TRBV9 to TRBJ2-5, with TRBD1 identical over 7 bases. The CDR3 is 15 residues long. With V trimmed by 3 bases and J by 0 bases, 5 bases remained unmatched. CDR1 and CDR2 from the germline V gene are SGDLS and YYNGEE.

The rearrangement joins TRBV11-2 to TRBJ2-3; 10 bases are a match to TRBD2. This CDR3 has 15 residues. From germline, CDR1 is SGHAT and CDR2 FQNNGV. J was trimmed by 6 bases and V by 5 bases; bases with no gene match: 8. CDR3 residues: CASSLRLAGMDTQYF. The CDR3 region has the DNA TGTGCCAGCAGCCTTCGACTAGCGGGTATGGATACGCAGTATTTT. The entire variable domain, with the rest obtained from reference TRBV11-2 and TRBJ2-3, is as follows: EAGVAQSPRYKIIEKRQSVAFWCNPISGHATLYWYQQILGQGPKLLIQFQNNGVVDDSQLPKDRFSAERLKGVDSTLKIQPAKLEDSAVYLCASSLRLAGMDTQYFGPGTRLTVL.

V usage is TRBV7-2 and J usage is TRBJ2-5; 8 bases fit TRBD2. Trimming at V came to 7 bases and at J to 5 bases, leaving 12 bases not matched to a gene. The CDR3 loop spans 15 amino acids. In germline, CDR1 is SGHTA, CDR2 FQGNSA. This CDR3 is CASTPRGGGLETQYF. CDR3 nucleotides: TGTGCCAGCACCCCCCGTGGCGGGGGGTTGGAGACCCAGTACTTC.

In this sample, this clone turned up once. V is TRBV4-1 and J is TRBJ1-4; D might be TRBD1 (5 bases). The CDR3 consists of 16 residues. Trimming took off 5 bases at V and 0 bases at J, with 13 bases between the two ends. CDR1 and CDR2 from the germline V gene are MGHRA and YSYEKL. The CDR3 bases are TGCGCCAGCAGCTACGACAGCTCAACAACTAATGAAAAACTGTTTTTT. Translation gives CASSYDSSTTNEKLFF.

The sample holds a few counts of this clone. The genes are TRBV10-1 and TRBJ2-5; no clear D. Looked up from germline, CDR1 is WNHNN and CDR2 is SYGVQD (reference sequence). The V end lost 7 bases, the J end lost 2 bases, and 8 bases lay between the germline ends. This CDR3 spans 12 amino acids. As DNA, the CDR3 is TGCGCCAGCAAATGGGCACAAGAGACCCAGTACTTC. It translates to CASKWAQETQYF.

CDR3 sequence reads: CASSPGQLNFQETQYF. DNA of the CDR3: TGTGCCAGCAGCCCAGGACAGCTAAACTTCCAAGAGACCCAGTACTTC. This chain connects TRBV14 to TRBJ2-5, with a weak D call TRBD1 (6 bases). The V gene lost 4 bases and the J gene lost 1 base, with 16 bases spanning the gap. CDR3 length: 16 amino acids. Per germline, CDR1 SGHDN and CDR2 FVKESK.

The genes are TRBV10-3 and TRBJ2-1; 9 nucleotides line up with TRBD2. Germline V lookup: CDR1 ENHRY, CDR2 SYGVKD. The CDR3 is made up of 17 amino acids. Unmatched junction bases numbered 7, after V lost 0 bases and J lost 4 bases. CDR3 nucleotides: TGTGCCATCAGTGAGTCTATCGGCGGGGGGGGATACAATGAGCAGTTCTTC. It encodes CAISESIGGGGYNEQFF.

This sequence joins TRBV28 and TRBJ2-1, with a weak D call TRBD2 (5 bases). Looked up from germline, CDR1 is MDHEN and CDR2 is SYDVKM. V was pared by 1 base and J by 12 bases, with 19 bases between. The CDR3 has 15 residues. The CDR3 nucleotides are TGTGCCAGCAGTTTATCGGGATCGGGTCGGGTTGGGCAGTTCTTC. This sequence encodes CASSLSGSGRVGQFF.

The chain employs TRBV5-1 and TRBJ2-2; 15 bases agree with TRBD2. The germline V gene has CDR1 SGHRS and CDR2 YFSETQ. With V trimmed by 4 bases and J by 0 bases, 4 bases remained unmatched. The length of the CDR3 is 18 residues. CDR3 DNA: TGCGCCAGCAGCCTTGGACTAGCGGGGGGGACGAACACCGGGGAGCTGTTTTTT. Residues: CASSLGLAGGTNTGELFF.

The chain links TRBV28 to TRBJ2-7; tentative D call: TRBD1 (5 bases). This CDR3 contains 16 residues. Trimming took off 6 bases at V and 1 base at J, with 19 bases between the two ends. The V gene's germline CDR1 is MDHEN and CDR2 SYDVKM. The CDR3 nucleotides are TGTGCCAGCAGCCGTGCGCCCGCAGGGCTGTCCTACGAGCAGTACTTC. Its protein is CASSRAPAGLSYEQYF.

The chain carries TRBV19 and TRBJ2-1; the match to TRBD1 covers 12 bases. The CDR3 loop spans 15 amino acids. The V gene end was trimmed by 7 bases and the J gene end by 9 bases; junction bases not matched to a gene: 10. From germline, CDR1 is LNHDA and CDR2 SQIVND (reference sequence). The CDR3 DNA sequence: TGTGCCAGTACCAAACCGGGACAGGGGGCCGGTGAGCAGTTCTTC. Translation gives CASTKPGQGAGEQFF.

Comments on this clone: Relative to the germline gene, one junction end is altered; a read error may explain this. As DNA, the CDR3 is TGTGCCAGCAGCCAAGAATTCGGGGTGGATGGGAGGGTCACAGATATGCAGTATTTT. It codes for CASSQEFGVDGRVTDMQYF. J is TRBJ2-3 and V is TRBV4-2; 7 nucleotides match TRBD2. Germline V lookup: CDR1 LGHNA, CDR2 YNFKEQ. The CDR3 extends over 19 amino acids.

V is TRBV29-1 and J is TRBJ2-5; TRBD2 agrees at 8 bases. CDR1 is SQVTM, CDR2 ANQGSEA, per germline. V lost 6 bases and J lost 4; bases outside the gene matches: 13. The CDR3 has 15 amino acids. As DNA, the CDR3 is TGCAGCGTCCTCCCGGGTGCGGGAGGACGAGAGACCCAGTACTTC. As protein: CSVLPGAGGRETQYF.

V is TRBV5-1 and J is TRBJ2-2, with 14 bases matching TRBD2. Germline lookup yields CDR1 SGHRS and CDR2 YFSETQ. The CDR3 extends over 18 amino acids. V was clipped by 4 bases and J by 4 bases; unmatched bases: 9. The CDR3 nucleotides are TGCGCCAGCAGCCTTCGACTAGCGGGAGGGCCTAGCACCGGGGAGCTGTTTTTT. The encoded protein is CASSLRLAGGPSTGELFF.